Described below is a single T cell receptor (beta chain) sequence and its context. The germline V and J ends were trimmed by 0 bases and 4 bases, with 10 bases remaining between them. The CDR3 sequence is 14 residues long. Germline CDR1 is MNHNS and CDR2 is SASEGT. This entry is derived from a study of shared clonotypes between healthy human individuals. The deep-level immunoSEQ assay was used. TCRdb keeps only in-frame clones here, not all; method: immunoSEQ multiplex PCR. This table holds about 2 million clones, around 96% found once. Terminally differentiated effector memory CD45RA+ cells were left out of the naive CD8 fraction, which was CD45RO-negative and positively selected for CCR7.

The sequence was obtained from a man younger than 30 in good health. The chain has TRBV6-1 and TRBJ2-7; D gene ambiguous. Material for sequencing was naive CD8+ T cells sorted from blood. The CDR3 is CASSEAILGYEQYF. The CDR3 DNA reads TGTGCCAGCAGTGAAGCGATCTTGGGATACGAGCAGTACTTC.